The sequence of this T cell receptor beta chain was determined in a study of blood T cells in healthy people across ages. The germline gives CDR1 MNHNS, CDR2 SASEGT. The CDR3 runs to 14 residues. The V end lost 8 bases, the J end lost 5 bases, and 18 bases lay between the germline ends. Sample-barcoded 5' priming and a J-beta primer mix drove a second PCR of roughly 7 to 11 cycles. TCRdb independently ran MiXCR on the 5' RACE reads; one entry per CDR3 protein. The data contain 540,000 or so distinct CDR3 sequences, 25% to 30% of them singletons. This sequence joins TRBV6-1 and TRBJ1-2, with D hard to call. The receptor comes from a woman in her 70s in good health. Sequencing was carried out using blood. CDR3 in DNA: TGTGCCAGCCTAAGATTACCGCAACAGTATGGCTACACCTTC. The encoded protein is CASLRLPQQYGYTF.